This is a list of T cell receptor beta chains from one sample in a study of cytomegalovirus exposure and HLA in healthy donors. The data were produced by immunoSEQ multiplex PCR, yet TCRdb's version contains in-frame clones alone and is incomplete. The sample holds 210,000 or so clones, about 80% seen once. Sequencing input: PBMCs. All receptors derive from a woman between 55 and 75 years old in good health and CMV-seropositive. The CDR3 runs from the conserved cysteine through the conserved F or W. A D gene is named only where the DNA matches it firmly. For some rows the clone size is stated as once, few or many, or as a class when expanded; others skip it.

d_call	clone_size	v_call	cdr3_length	j_call	cdr3_aa	cdr3_nt
-	-	TRBV6-5	14	TRBJ2-2	CASTEGPNTGELFF	TGTGCCAGCACGGAGGGACCGAACACCGGGGAGCTGTTTTTT
-	-	TRBV19	14	TRBJ2-3	CASSIPLAIDTQYF	TGTGCCAGTAGTATCCCGCTAGCAATAGATACGCAGTATTTT
-	-	TRBV11-2	12	TRBJ2-7	CASSLLAYEQYF	TGTGCCAGCAGCTTACTAGCCTACGAGCAGTACTTC
-	-	TRBV30	13	TRBJ1-1	CAWSVEANTEAFF	TGTGCCTGGAGTGTAGAGGCGAACACTGAAGCTTTCTTT
-	-	TRBV5-4	14	TRBJ2-1	CASSLALGLEGQFF	TGTGCCAGCAGCTTGGCACTAGGTCTCGAGGGGCAGTTCTTC
-	-	TRBV6-5	15	TRBJ1-1	CASSYFQGRGTEAFF	TGTGCCAGCAGTTACTTCCAGGGAAGAGGCACTGAAGCTTTCTTT
-	few	TRBV11-2	15	TRBJ2-7	CASSLRGGGNYEQYF	TGTGCCAGCAGTTTACGTGGGGGCGGTAACTACGAGCAGTACTTC
TRBD1	-	TRBV5-4	14	TRBJ1-4	CASSLYRGDEKLFF	TGTGCCAGCAGCTTGTACAGGGGGGACGAAAAACTGTTTTTT
TRBD1	-	TRBV7-9	16	TRBJ1-5	CASRKTGTGGNQPQHF	TGTGCCAGCAGGAAAACCGGGACAGGAGGCAATCAGCCCCAGCATTTT
-	-	TRBV7-9	13	TRBJ1-1	CASSSADNFEAFF	TGTGCCAGCAGCTCAGCGGACAACTTTGAAGCTTTCTTT
TRBD2	-	TRBV20-1	11	TRBJ2-5	CSGLATETQYF	TGCAGTGGACTAGCGACCGAGACCCAGTACTTC
-	-	TRBV6-1	15	TRBJ2-3	CASKGGTASTDTQYF	TGTGCCAGCAAGGGCGGGACAGCAAGCACAGATACGCAGTATTTT
TRBD2	-	TRBV6-6	16	TRBJ2-2	CASSLGAGIVTGELFF	TGTGCCAGCAGTTTAGGAGCGGGAATAGTCACCGGGGAGCTGTTTTTT